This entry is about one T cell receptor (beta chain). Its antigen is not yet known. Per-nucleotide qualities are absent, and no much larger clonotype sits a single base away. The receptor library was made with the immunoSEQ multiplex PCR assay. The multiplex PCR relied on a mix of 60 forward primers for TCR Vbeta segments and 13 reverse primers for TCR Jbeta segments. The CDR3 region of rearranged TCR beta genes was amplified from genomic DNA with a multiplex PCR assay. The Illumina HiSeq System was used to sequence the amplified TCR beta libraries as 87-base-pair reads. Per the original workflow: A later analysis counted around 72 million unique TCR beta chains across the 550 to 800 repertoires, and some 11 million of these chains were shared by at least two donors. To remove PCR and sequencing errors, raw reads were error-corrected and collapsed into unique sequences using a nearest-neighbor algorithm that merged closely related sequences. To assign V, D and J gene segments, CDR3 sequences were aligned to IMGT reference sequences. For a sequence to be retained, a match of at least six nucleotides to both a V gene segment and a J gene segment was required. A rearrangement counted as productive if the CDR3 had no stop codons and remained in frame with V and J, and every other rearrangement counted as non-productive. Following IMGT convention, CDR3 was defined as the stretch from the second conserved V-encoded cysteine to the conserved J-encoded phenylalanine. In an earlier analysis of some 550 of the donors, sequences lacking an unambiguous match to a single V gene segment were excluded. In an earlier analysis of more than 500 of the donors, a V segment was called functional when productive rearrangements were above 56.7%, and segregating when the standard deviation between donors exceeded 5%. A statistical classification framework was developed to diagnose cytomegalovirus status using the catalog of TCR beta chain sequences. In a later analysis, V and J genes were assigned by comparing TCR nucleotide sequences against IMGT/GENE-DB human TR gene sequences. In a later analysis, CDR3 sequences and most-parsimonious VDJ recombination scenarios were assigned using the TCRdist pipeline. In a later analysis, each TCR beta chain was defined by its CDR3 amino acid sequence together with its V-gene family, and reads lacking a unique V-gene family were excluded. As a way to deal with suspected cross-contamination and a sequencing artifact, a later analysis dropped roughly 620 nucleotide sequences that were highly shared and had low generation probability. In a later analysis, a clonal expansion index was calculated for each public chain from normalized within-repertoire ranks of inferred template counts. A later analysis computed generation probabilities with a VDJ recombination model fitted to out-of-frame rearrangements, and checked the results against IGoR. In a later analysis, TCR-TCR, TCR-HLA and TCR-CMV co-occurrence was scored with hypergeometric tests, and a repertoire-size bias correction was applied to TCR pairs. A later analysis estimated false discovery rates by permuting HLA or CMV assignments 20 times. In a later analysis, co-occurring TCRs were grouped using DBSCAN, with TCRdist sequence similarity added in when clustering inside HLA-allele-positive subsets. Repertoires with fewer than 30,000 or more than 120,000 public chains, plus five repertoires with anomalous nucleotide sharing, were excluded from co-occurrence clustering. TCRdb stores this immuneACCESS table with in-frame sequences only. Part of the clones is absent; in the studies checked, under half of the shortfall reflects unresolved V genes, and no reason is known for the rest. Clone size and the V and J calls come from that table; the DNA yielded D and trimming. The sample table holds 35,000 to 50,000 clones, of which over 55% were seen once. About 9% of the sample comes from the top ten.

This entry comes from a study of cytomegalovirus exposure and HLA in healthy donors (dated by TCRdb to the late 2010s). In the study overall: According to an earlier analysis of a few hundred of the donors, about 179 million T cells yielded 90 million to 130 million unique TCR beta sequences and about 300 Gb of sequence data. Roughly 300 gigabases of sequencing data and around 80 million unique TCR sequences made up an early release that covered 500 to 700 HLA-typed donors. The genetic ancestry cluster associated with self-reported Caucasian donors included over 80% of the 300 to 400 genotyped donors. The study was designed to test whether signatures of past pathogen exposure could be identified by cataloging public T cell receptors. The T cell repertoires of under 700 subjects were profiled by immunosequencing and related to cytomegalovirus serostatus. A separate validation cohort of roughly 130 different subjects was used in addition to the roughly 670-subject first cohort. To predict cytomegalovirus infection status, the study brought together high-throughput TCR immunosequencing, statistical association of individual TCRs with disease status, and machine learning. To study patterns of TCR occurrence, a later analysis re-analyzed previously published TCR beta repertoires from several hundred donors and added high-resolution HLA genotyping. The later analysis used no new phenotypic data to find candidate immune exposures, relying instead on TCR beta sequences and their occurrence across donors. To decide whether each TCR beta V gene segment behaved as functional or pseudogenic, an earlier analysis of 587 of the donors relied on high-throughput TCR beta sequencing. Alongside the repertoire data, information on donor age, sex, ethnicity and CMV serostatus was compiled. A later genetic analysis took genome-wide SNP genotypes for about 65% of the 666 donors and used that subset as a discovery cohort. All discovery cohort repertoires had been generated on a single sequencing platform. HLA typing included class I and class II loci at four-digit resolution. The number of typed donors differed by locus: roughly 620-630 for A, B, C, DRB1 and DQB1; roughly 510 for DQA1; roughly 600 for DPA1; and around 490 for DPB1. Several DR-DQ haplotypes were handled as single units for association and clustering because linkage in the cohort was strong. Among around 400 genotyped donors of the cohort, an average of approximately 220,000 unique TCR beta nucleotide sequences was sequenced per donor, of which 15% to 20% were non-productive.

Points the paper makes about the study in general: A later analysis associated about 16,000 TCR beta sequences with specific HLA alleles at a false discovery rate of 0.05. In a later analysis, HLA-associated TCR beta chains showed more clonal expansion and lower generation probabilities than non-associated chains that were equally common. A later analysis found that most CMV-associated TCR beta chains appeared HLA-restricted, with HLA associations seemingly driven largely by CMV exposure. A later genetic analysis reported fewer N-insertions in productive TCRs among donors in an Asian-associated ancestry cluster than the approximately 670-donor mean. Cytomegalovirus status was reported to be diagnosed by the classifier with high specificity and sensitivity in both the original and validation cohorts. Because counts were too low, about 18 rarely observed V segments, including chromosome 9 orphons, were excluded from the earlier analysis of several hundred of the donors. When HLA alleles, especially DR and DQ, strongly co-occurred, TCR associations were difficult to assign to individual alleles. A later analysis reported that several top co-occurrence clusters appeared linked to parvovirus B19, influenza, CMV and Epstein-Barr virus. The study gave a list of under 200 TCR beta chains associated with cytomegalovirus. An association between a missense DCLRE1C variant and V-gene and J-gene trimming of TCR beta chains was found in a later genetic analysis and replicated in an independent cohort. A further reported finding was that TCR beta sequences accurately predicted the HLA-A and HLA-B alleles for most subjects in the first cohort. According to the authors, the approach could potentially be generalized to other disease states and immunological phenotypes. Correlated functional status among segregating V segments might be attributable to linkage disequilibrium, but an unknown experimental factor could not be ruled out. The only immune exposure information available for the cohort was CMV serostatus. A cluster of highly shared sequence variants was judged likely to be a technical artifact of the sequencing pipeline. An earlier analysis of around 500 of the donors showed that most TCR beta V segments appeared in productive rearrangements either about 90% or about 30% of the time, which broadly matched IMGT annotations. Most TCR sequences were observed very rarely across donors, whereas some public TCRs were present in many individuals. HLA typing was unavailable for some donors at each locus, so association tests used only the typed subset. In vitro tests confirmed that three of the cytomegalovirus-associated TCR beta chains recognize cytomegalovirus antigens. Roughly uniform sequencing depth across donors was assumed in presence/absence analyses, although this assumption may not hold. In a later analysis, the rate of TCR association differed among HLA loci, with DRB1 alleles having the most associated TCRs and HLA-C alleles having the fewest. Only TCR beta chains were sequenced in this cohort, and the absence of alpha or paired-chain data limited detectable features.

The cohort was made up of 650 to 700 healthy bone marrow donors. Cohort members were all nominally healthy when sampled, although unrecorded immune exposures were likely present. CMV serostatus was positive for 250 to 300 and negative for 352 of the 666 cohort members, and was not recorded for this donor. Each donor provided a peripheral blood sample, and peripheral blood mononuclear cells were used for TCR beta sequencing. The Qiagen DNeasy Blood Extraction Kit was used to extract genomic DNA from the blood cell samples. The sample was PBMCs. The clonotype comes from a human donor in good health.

The CDR3 protein sequence reads: CAWSQRRTGIEEKLFF. The bases are TGTGCCTGGAGCCAAAGACGGACAGGTATAGAAGAAAAACTGTTTTTT. The rearranged chain carries TRBV30 and TRBJ1-4; the junction holds 7 bases that match TRBD1. CDR1 and CDR2, per the germline V gene (reference sequence), are GTSNPN and SVGIG. Germline trimming amounts to 3 bases on V and 8 bases on J, with 15 as the count of junction bases outside the gene matches. CDR3 length: 16 amino acids, cysteine to phenylalanine. Only the CDR3 DNA is retained, 48 bases long and in frame from the first base.